The 11 T cell receptor beta chains in this list originate from one sample, sequenced in a study of monozygotic twins with cystic fibrosis. TCRdb keeps only in-frame clones here, not all; method: immunoSEQ multiplex PCR. Of 32,000 or so clones in the sample, approximately 92% were seen once. Sequenced sample: blood. The origin of the receptors is a girl under 10 years old with cystic fibrosis.

The V and J genes are TRBV30 and TRBJ1-5, with a possible D match to TRBD1 (5 bases). V was clipped by 1 base and J by 3 bases, with 10 bases between them. The CDR3 contains 14 residues. The germline gives CDR1 GTSNPN, CDR2 SVGIG (reference sequence). The CDR3 sequence is CAWSGDRYNQPQHF. In DNA, the CDR3 is TGTGCCTGGAGTGGGGACCGCTACAATCAGCCCCAGCATTTT.

The chain carries TRBV5-1 and TRBJ2-3; 10 bases are a match to TRBD2. The CDR3 spans 15 residues. V was pared by 4 bases and J by 4 bases, with 6 bases of the junction left unmatched. The germline gives CDR1 SGHRS, CDR2 YFSETQ. The CDR3 sequence is CASSQSGGAADTQYF. CDR3 DNA sequence: TGCGCCAGCAGCCAAAGCGGGGGGGCGGCAGATACGCAGTATTTT. The full variable domain, completed using reference TRBV5-1 and TRBJ2-3, is KAGVTQTPRYLIKTRGQQVTLSCSPISGHRSVSWYQQTPGQGLQFLFEYFSETQRNKGNFPGRFSGRQFSNSRSEMNVSTLELGDSALYLCASSQSGGAADTQYFGPGTRLTVL.

The J gene is TRBJ2-7, the V gene TRBV30, with 9 positions matching TRBD1. CDR3 length: 14 amino acids. The V and J ends lost 2 bases and 4 bases, in that order; junction bases with no gene match: 6. Germline loops: CDR1 GTSNPN, CDR2 SVGIG (reference sequence). This chain's CDR3 is CAWSFGDRVYEQYF. CDR3 sequence (DNA): TGTGCCTGGAGTTTTGGGGACAGGGTGTACGAGCAGTACTTC.

The count of this clone is one. The rearrangement uses TRBV7-9 and TRBJ1-3; D is ambiguous. Trimming cost V 1 base and J 0 bases, with 10 bases left between them. CDR3 length: 16 amino acids. The germline V gene has CDR1 SEHNR and CDR2 FQNEAQ (reference sequence). CDR3 DNA: TGTGCCAGCAGCTTAGTTAACTGGACCTCTGGAAACACCATATATTTT. It specifies CASSLVNWTSGNTIYF.

This chain connects TRBV5-6 to TRBJ2-7, with D possibly being TRBD1 (6 bases). The CDR3 contains 15 residues. Trimming shortened V by 2 bases and J by 2 bases, and 14 bases separated the two germline ends. Germline CDR1 is SGHDT and CDR2 is YYEEEE. CDR3 loop: CASSFWTARPYEQYF. DNA of the CDR3: TGTGCCAGCAGCTTTTGGACAGCCAGACCCTACGAGCAGTACTTC.

The V gene is TRBV7-9, the J gene TRBJ1-2; D unclear. Trimming left V 1 base short and J 5 bases short, with 11 bases between. Germline CDR1 is SEHNR and CDR2 is FQNEAQ (reference sequence). CDR3 length: 14 residues. The CDR3 protein is CASSLDLSQYGYTF. DNA for the CDR3: TGTGCCAGCAGCTTAGACCTCTCGCAGTATGGCTACACCTTC.

CDR3 amino acids: CATSRPGIHGYTF. As DNA, the CDR3 is TGTGCCACCAGCCGCCCCGGGATCCATGGCTACACCTTC. This rearrangement joins TRBV15 to TRBJ1-2; no definite D call. This CDR3 comprises 13 residues. Trimming cost V 5 bases and J 6 bases, with 13 bases left between them. Germline lookup yields CDR1 LNHNV and CDR2 YYDKDF (reference sequence).

The gene calls are TRBV6-5 and TRBJ1-1; D is unclear. There are 14 residues in the CDR3. Germline CDR1 reads MNHEY; CDR2 reads SVGAGI. V gave up 5 bases and J gave up 1 base, with 11 bases separating them. Here the CDR3 DNA reads TGTGCCAGCAGTCCCTACGGGCAGAACACTGAAGCTTTCTTT. Protein: CASSPYGQNTEAFF.

This sequence joins TRBV28 and TRBJ1-1, with D possibly being TRBD1 (6 bases). The CDR3 covers 13 residues. From germline, CDR1 is MDHEN and CDR2 SYDVKM. V gave up 4 bases and J gave up 8 bases, with 14 bases separating them. The CDR3 DNA reads TGTGCCAGCAGTTCCAGGGGCTCGAGAGAAGCTTTCTTT. Its protein product is CASSSRGSREAFF.

The J gene is TRBJ1-1, the V gene TRBV7-2; 7 bases are a match to TRBD1. Per germline, CDR1 SGHTA and CDR2 FQGNSA. The CDR3 consists of 16 residues. V lost 2 bases to trimming and J lost 1 base; unmatched junction nucleotides: 7. Here the CDR3 reads CASSLSGTVANTEAFF. The CDR3 DNA reads as TGTGCCAGCAGCTTATCGGGGACAGTTGCGAACACTGAAGCTTTCTTT.

This chain links TRBV7-6 with TRBJ2-2; the match to TRBD2 covers 13 bases. The junction had 3 bases not matched to a gene; V was cut back by 5 bases and J by 3 bases. Germline V CDR1 and CDR2: SGHVS, FNYEAQ. This CDR3 is built from 16 residues. The CDR3 nucleotides are TGTGCCAGCAGCACACTAGCGGGAGGGGACACCGGGGAGCTGTTTTTT. It is translated as CASSTLAGGDTGELFF.